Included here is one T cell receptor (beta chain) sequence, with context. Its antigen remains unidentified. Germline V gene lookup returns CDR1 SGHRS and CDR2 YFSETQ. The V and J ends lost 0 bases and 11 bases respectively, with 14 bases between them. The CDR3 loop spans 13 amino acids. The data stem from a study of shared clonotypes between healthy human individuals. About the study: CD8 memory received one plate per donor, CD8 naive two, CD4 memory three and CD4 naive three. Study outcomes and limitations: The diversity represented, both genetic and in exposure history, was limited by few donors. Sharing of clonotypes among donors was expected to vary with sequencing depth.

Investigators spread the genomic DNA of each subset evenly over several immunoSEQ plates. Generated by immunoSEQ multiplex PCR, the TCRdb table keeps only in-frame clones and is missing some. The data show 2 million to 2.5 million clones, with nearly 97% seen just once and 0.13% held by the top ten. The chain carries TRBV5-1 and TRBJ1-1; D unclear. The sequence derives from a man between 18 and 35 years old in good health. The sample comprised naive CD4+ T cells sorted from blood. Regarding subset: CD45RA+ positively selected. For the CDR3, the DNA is TGCGCCAGCAGCTTGGACGCGGCGAGGACCGCTTTCTTT. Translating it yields CASSLDAARTAFF.